This T cell receptor (beta chain) was captured by sequencing in a study of OX40 agonist ivuxolimab in advanced cancers. As for the study in general: Of mixed ages from roughly 23 to 80 and averaging roughly 64 years, the group was roughly 85% male. Overall study results and limits: Antigen specificity of clonally expanded peripheral T cells was not established.

To note about this clone: The antigen is not known.

Profiled with immunoSEQ multiplex PCR; TCRdb holds only in-frame clones, not every one. The table shows 35,000 to 45,000 clones, with roughly 84% occurring only once. This CDR3 has 15 residues. Germline-derived CDR1 and CDR2 are MGHRA and YSYEKL. Trimming removed 0 bases at V and 1 base at J, with 9 bases between. Autoimmune disease history or systemic immunosuppression meant exclusion. This receptor was taken from an adult with an advanced solid tumor such as melanoma, head and neck, liver or kidney cancer. Source: CD4+ or CD8+ T cells sorted from blood, taken in a trial of the OX40 agonist ivuxolimab. This chain links TRBV4-1 with TRBJ1-1; perhaps TRBD1 as D (5 bases). CDR3 sequence: CASSQEQGSNTEAFF. The CDR3 region has the DNA TGCGCCAGCAGCCAAGAGCAGGGTTCGAACACTGAAGCTTTCTTT.